This T cell receptor (beta chain) emerged from a study of response to subunit inactivated influenza vaccine. Study-level findings and limits: Only a handful of new T cells, the authors suggested, are recruited with each seasonal influenza vaccination.

A single record per CDR3 protein comes from TCRdb applying MiXCR to the RT-PCR reads. The repertoire holds approximately 490,000 distinct CDR3 sequences, with 7.2% as singletons. The CDR3 runs 12 residues. V lost 4 bases to trimming and J lost 4 bases; unmatched junction nucleotides: 3. Germline CDR1 SQVTM, CDR2 ANQGSEA. This clonotype was counted between two and nine times. What it binds is not known. The clonotype originates from a man aged 50 to 69 who received an inactivated influenza vaccine. The rearrangement joins TRBV29-1 to TRBJ1-1, with 7 bases lining up with TRBD1. The input for sequencing was PBMCs from blood, taken 23 to 25 months after vaccination. CDR3 amino acids: CSVATGSTEAFF. For the CDR3, the DNA is TGCAGCGTTGCGACAGGGAGCACTGAAGCTTTCTTT. Complete variable domain (other parts from reference TRBV29-1 and TRBJ1-1): SAVISQKPSRDICQRGTSLTIQCQVDSQVTMMFWYRQQPGQSLTLIATANQGSEATYESGFVIDKFPISRPNLTFSTLTVSNMSPEDSSIYLCSVATGSTEAFFGQGTRLTVV.